These 16 T cell receptor beta chains came from one sample sequenced in a study of persistence of HIV-infected CD4 T cells (dated by TCRdb to the early 2020s). Per the publication, the treatment or condition label means: suppressive antiretroviral therapy. A pool of overlapping HIV-1 Gag 15-mer peptides was used at 0.95 to 1 ug per peptide per mL for cell stimulation. Memory CD4+ T cells that did not respond, being CD40L-negative, CD69-negative and CD45RO-high, were sorted as memory populations depleted of antigen-responding cells. The immunoSEQ hsTCRB assay version 4, run in survey mode, was used to sequence TCRbeta repertoires from genomic DNA. In its TCRdb copy, this immuneACCESS table keeps in-frame sequences only and misses some clones. Where compared with another copy, unresolved V genes explain less than half of these, and the others have no known cause. This sample lists 64,000 or so clones; roughly 75% were detected once. The top ten clones comprise more than 1.5% of the sample.

The antigens these receptors bind are not known. The sequencing used CD4+ T cells sorted from PBMCs after roughly 17-hour stimulation, collected from a patient who received antiretroviral therapy. Sample cell subset or site, as interpreted from the label and publication: CD40L-CD69- CD45RO-high memory CD4 T cells not responding to Gag peptides. The source of these receptors is an adult man with HIV who was CMV-seropositive.

The genes are TRBV7-8 and TRBJ1-1; D unclear. CDR1 and CDR2 from the germline V gene are SGHVS and FQNEAQ. V was pared by 4 bases and J by 3 bases, with 6 bases between. The CDR3 is 12 residues long. Here the CDR3 DNA reads TGTGCCAGCAGCTACACAGACACTGAAGCTTTCTTT. It translates to CASSYTDTEAFF.

V gene TRBV28 combines with J gene TRBJ1-5; 7 bases agree with TRBD1. CDR1 and CDR2 from the germline V gene are MDHEN and SYDVKM. This CDR3 is 12 amino acids long. The junction had 4 bases not matched to a gene; V was cut back by 4 bases and J by 10 bases. The chain's CDR3 is CASSSGTAPQHF. Here the CDR3 DNA reads TGTGCCAGCAGTTCCGGGACAGCTCCCCAGCATTTT.

This chain uses TRBV5-1 with TRBJ2-2, with 8 bases lining up with TRBD1. J was trimmed by 4 bases and V by 4 bases; bases with no gene match: 15. The CDR3 runs 18 residues. CDR1 SGHRS and CDR2 YFSETQ come from the germline V gene. CDR3 loop: CASSPRQGFGATTGELFF. The CDR3 DNA reads as TGCGCCAGCAGCCCACGACAGGGGTTTGGGGCCACCACCGGGGAGCTGTTTTTT.

The rearrangement joins TRBV28 to TRBJ2-7; 9 nucleotides align to TRBD1. The CDR3 is 15 amino acids. Germline assignment: CDR1 MDHEN and CDR2 SYDVKM. The trim removed 5 bases at V and 2 bases at J, leaving 7 bases unmatched. The CDR3 DNA sequence: TGTGCCAGCAGTCGACCGGGACAGGGACCCTACGAGCAGTACTTC. Amino acid sequence: CASSRPGQGPYEQYF.

This clone was recorded only once. The chain recombines TRBV5-1 with TRBJ1-3, with D perhaps TRBD1 (6 bases). CDR1 and CDR2 from the germline V gene are SGHRS and YFSETQ. V lost 8 bases and J lost 2, with 11 bases in between. The CDR3 contains 13 residues. As DNA, the CDR3 is TGCGCCAGTCGAGGGGGGACTGGAAACACCATATATTTT. Translated: CASRGGTGNTIYF.

The chain joins TRBV18 to TRBJ2-1; D possibly corresponds to TRBD2 (6 bases). Germline V gene data show CDR1 as KGHSH and CDR2 as LQKENI. This CDR3 is built from 15 residues. Trimming stripped 3 bases from V and 0 bases from J, with 9 bases between. The CDR3 DNA reads as TGTGCCAGCTCACCTGTCGGGGGCTCCTACAATGAGCAGTTCTTC. This translates into CASSPVGGSYNEQFF.

The V and J genes are TRBV18 and TRBJ2-7, with D perhaps TRBD1 or TRBD2 (6 bases each). This CDR3 has 14 residues. Germline CDR1 and CDR2: KGHSH and LQKENI. With 5 bases removed from V and 3 bases from J, the gap between germline ends came to 14 bases. CDR3 sequence reads: CASSSGATSYEQYF. The CDR3 DNA is TGTGCCAGCTCATCGGGGGCAACGAGCTACGAGCAGTACTTC.

This chain uses TRBV6-5 with TRBJ2-2; D may be TRBD1 (5 bases). The CDR3 consists of 15 residues. CDR1 MNHEY and CDR2 SVGAGI come from the germline V gene. V shed 7 bases and J shed 3 bases, with 15 bases lying between them. The CDR3 loop reads CASTQGIAYTGELFF. The DNA of the CDR3 is TGTGCCAGCACCCAGGGTATTGCTTACACCGGGGAGCTGTTTTTT.

V usage is TRBV29-1 and J usage is TRBJ2-2; 9 bases match TRBD1. The CDR3 has 14 amino acids. The J segment lost 2 bases and the V segment lost 7 bases, leaving 5 bases of the junction unmatched. Germline lookup yields CDR1 SQVTM and CDR2 ANQGSEA. CDR3 region: CSARDRVNTGELFF. CDR3 nucleotide sequence: TGCAGCGCCCGGGACAGGGTAAACACCGGGGAGCTGTTTTTT.

In its sample, this clone was seen a few times. The CDR3 DNA is TGTGCCAGCAGCTTACAGGGTGACTACACCTTC. Its protein is CASSLQGDYTF. This rearrangement joins TRBV7-8 to TRBJ1-2; a weak D match, TRBD1 (5 bases). The V gene lost 2 bases and the J gene lost 10 bases, with 8 bases spanning the gap. The germline CDR1 and CDR2 sequences are SGHVS and FQNEAQ. The CDR3 totals 11 residues. Supplemented by reference TRBV7-8 and TRBJ1-2, the full variable domain reads GAGVSQSPRYKVAKRGQDVALRCDPISGHVSLFWYQQALGQGPEFLTYFQNEAQLDKSGLPSDRFFAERPEGSVSTLKIQRTQQEDSAVYLCASSLQGDYTFGSGTRLTVV.

The rearrangement links TRBV2 to TRBJ2-7; 8 nucleotides align to TRBD1. The CDR3 extends over 15 amino acids. Looked up from germline, CDR1 is SNHLY and CDR2 is FYNNEI. V dropped 0 bases and J dropped 2; count of bases not matched to a gene: 3. DNA of the CDR3: TGTGCCAGCAGTGAAGCGCGGACAGGGACCTACGAGCAGTACTTC. It specifies CASSEARTGTYEQYF.

The gene calls are TRBV10-2 and TRBJ1-1; D is unresolved. Trimming shortened V by 8 bases and J by 2 bases, and 12 bases separated the two germline ends. The CDR3 is made up of 13 amino acids. From germline, CDR1 is WSHSY and CDR2 SAAADI. Here the CDR3 DNA reads TGCGCCAGCGTTGCAGCATTCAACACTGAAGCTTTCTTT. Amino acid sequence: CASVAAFNTEAFF.

This clone has only a few counts. The chain recombines TRBV2 with TRBJ1-5; no clear D gene. CDR1 is SNHLY and CDR2 is FYNNEI in the germline V gene. Trimming left V 1 base short and J 1 base short, with 14 bases between. The CDR3 runs 17 residues. The CDR3 here is CASSEVQSVGSNQPQHF. CDR3 DNA: TGTGCCAGCAGTGAAGTACAGTCGGTCGGGAGCAATCAGCCCCAGCATTTT.

The chain uses TRBV18 and TRBJ2-2; 7 positions agree with TRBD1. Germline V gene sequence: CDR1 KGHSH, CDR2 LQKENI. CDR3 length: 16 amino acids. Trimming cost V 2 bases and J 1 base; bases outside gene matches: 4. The CDR3 loop is CASSPEGGVNTGELFF. The CDR3 DNA is TGTGCCAGCTCACCAGAAGGGGGCGTGAACACCGGGGAGCTGTTTTTT.

The J gene is TRBJ1-4, the V gene TRBV4-1; D possibly corresponds to TRBD1 (6 bases). There are 14 residues in the CDR3. Per germline, CDR1 MGHRA and CDR2 YSYEKL. The V and J ends lost 2 bases and 8 bases respectively, with 12 bases between them. The CDR3 DNA sequence: TGCGCCAGCAGCCAAACAGGGTACCGCGAAAAACTGTTTTTT. Amino acids: CASSQTGYREKLFF.

This clone was picked up a small number of times. The V and J genes are TRBV3-1 (or the pseudogene TRBV3-2) and TRBJ1-5, with D perhaps matching TRBD1 (6 bases). The V end was cut by 3 bases, the J end by 12 bases, with 9 bases between. Germline assignment: CDR1 LGHDT and CDR2 YNNKEL (reference sequence). This CDR3 comprises 11 residues. CDR3 sequence: CASSQGAHQHF. The CDR3 DNA reads TGTGCCAGCAGCCAGGGGGCGCACCAGCATTTT.